This T cell receptor (beta chain) was recovered during a study of blood T cell repertoires in COVID-19. At the level of the study: Specimens from acute and convalescent COVID-19 originated in the United States, Italy and Spain. In each case, the material was cDNA or gDNA derived from T cells, B-cell-depleted T cells, or PBMCs.

CDR3 length: 14 residues. The V gene end was trimmed by 0 bases and the J gene end by 5 bases; junction bases not matched to a gene: 4. Germline V gene lookup returns CDR1 SGDLS and CDR2 YYNGEE. Methods used by the authors: Amplification of reference gene primers was used by the study to estimate nucleated cell counts. Using immunoSEQ multiplex PCR, the repertoire was profiled, and TCRdb retains in-frame clones only, with some absent. The DNA gave D and trimming, while V, J and clone size come from that table. Here the sample spans tens of thousands of clones, around nine tenths being singletons. The specimen sequenced was peripheral blood. The TCR comes from a man aged 45 to 65 with active COVID-19. V gene TRBV9 combines with J gene TRBJ2-7, with 8 bases lining up with TRBD2. The CDR3 DNA follows: TGTGCCAGCAGCGTAGCGGGAGGGGATCACGAGCAGTACTTC. It codes for CASSVAGGDHEQYF.